The clone carrying this TCR beta chain was counted between two and nine times. This specimen belongs to a study of T cell changes during pregnancy in multiple sclerosis. Sequencing used immunoSEQ multiplex PCR; TCRdb keeps in-frame clones, though not all of them. The table has 50,000 to 60,000 clones, about nine tenths seen once; the top ten hold 0.5% to 0.75%. The CDR3 sequence is 17 residues long. Germline values: CDR1 SEHNR, CDR2 FQNEAQ (reference sequence). The V segment lost 5 bases and the J segment 3 bases; nucleotides outside the gene matches: 12. The V call is TRBV7-9, the J call TRBJ1-2; 10 nucleotides align to TRBD1. This sequence originates from a female donor with multiple sclerosis, enrolled in a pregnancy study. The sequenced sample was CD4+ T cells from peripheral blood mononuclear cells, obtained in the first trimester of pregnancy. This CDR3 reads CASSEPGQGRRDYGYTF. In DNA, the CDR3 is TGTGCCAGCAGCGAGCCGGGACAGGGGCGTCGGGACTATGGCTACACCTTC.